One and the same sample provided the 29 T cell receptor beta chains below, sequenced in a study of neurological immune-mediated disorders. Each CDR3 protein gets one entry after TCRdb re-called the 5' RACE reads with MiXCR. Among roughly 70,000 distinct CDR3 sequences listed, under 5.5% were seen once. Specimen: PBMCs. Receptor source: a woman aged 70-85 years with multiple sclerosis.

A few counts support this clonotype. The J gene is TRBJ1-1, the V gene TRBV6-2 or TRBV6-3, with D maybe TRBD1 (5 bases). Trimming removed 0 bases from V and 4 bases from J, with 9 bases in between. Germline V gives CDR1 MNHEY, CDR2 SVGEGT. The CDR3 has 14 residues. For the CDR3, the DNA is TGTGCCAGCAGTTACTCCCAGGGCATCACTGAAGCTTTCTTT. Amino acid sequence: CASSYSQGITEAFF.

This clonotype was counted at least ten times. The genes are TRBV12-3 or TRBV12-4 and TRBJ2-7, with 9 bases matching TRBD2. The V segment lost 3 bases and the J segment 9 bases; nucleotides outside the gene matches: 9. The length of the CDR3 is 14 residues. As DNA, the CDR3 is TGTGCCAGCAGTTTGGGCGGGAGGGCTCCTGGGCAGTACTTC. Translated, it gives CASSLGGRAPGQYF.

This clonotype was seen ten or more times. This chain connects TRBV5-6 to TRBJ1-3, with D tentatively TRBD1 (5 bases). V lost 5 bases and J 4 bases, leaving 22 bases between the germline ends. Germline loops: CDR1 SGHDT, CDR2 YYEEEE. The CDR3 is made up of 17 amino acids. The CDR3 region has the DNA TGTGCCAGCAGAAAATCCGGGACCCGCACTGGAGGAAACACCATATATTTT. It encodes CASRKSGTRTGGNTIYF. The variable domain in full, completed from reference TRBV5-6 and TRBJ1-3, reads DAGVTQSPTHLIKTRGQQVTLRCSPKSGHDTVSWYQQALGQGPQFIFQYYEEEERQRGNFPDRFSGHQFPNYSSELNVNALLLGDSALYLCASRKSGTRTGGNTIYFGEGSWLTVV.

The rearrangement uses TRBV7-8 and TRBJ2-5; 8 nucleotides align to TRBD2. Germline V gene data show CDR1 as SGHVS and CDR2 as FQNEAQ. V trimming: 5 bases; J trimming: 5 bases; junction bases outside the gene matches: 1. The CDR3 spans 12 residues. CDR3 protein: CASSRGGETQYF. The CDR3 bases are TGTGCCAGCAGCCGGGGGGGGGAGACCCAGTACTTC.

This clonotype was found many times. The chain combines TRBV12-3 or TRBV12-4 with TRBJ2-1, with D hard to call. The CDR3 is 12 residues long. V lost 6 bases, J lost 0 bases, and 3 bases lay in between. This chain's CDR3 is CASRSSYNEQFF. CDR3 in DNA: TGTGCCAGCAGGAGCTCCTACAATGAGCAGTTCTTC.

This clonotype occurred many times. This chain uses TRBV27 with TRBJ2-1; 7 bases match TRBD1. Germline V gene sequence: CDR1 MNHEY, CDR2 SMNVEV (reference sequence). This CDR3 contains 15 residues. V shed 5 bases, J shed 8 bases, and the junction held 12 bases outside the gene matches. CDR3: CASSPQGGAYYEQFF. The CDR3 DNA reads TGTGCCAGCAGTCCTCAAGGGGGCGCGTATTATGAGCAGTTCTTC.

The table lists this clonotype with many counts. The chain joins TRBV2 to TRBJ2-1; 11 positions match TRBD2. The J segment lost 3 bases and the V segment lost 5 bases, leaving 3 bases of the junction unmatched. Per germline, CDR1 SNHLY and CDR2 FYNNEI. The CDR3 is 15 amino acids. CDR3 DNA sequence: TGTGCCAGCAGTACTAGCGGGAGTTTCTACAATGAGCAGTTCTTC. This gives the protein CASSTSGSFYNEQFF.

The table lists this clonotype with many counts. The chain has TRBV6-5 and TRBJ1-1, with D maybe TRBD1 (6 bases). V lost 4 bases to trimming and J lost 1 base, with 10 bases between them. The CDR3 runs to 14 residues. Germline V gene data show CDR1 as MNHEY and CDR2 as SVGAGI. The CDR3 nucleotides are TGTGCCAGCAGTTGGATGACAGGGAACACTGAAGCTTTCTTT. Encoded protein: CASSWMTGNTEAFF.

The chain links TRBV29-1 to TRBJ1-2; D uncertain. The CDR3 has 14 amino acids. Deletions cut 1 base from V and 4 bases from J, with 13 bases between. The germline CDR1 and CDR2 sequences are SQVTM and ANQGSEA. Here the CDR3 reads CSVEGSTRGYGYTF. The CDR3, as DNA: TGCAGCGTTGAAGGTTCTACTCGCGGCTATGGCTACACCTTC.

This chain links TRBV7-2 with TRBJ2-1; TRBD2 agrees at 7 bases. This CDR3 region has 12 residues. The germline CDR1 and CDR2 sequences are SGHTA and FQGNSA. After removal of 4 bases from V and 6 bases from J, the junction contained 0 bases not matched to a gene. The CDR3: CASSWTSNEQFF. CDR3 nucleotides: TGTGCCAGCAGCTGGACTAGCAATGAGCAGTTCTTC.

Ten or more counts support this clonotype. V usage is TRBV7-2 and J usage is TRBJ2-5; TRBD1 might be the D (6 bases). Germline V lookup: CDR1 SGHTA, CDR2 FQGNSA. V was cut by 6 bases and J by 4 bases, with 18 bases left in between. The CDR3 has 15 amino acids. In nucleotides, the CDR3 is TGTGCCAGCAGTCTGGCACAAGGGGGACGAGAGACCCAGTACTTC. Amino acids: CASSLAQGGRETQYF.

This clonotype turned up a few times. For the CDR3, the DNA is TGCGCCAGCAGCTTTAACCTAGCTCTAGATACGCAGTATTTT. It specifies CASSFNLALDTQYF. The chain joins TRBV5-1 to TRBJ2-3; D may be TRBD2 (5 bases). Germline V gene data show CDR1 as SGHRS and CDR2 as YFSETQ. Trimming shortened V by 2 bases and J by 5 bases, and 12 bases separated the two germline ends. This CDR3 spans 14 amino acids.

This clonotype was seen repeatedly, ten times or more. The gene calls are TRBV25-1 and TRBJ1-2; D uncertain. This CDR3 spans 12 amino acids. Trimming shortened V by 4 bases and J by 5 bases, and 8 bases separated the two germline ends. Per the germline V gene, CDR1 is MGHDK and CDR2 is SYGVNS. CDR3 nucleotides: TGTGCCAGCAGTGGGGATACGTATGGCTACACCTTC. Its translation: CASSGDTYGYTF.

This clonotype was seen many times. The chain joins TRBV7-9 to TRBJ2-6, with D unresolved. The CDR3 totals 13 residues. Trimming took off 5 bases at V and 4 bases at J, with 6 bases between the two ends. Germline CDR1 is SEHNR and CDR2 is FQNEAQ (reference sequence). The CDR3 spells CASSPTGANVLTF. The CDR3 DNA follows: TGTGCCAGCAGCCCGACAGGGGCCAACGTCCTGACTTTC. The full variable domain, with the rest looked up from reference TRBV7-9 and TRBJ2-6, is DTGVSQNPRHKITKRGQNVTFRCDPISEHNRLYWYRQTLGQGPEFLTYFQNEAQLEKSRLLSDRFSAERPKGSFSTLEIQRTEQGDSAMYLCASSPTGANVLTFGAGSRLTVL.

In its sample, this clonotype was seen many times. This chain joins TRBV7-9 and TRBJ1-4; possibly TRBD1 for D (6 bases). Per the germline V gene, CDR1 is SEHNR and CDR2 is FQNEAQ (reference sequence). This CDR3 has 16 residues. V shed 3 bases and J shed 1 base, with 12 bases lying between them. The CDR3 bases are TGTGCCAGCAGCTTTTACGGACAGCGAACTAATGAAAAACTGTTTTTT. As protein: CASSFYGQRTNEKLFF.

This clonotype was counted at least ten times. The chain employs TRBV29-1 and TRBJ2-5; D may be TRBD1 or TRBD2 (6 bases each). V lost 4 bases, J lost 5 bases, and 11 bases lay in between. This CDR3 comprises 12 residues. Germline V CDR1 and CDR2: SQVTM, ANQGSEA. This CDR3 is CSVGRGKETQYF. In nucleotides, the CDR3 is TGCAGCGTTGGGAGGGGGAAGGAGACCCAGTACTTC.

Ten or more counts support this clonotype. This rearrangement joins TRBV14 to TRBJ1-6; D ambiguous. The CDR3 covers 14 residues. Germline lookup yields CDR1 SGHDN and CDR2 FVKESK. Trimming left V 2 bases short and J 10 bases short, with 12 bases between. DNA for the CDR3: TGTGCCAGCAGCCAATCGGCCTCTGGATCACCCCTCCACTTT. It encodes CASSQSASGSPLHF.

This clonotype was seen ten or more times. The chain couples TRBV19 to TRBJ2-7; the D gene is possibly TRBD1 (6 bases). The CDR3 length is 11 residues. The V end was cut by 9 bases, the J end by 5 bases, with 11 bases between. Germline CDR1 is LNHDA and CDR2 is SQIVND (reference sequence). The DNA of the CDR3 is TGTGCCAGCTCGAGGGGGAACGAGCAGTACTTC. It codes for CASSRGNEQYF.

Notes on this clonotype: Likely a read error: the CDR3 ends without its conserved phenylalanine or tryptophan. The CDR3 region has the DNA TGTGCCAGCAGTCCACGGACAGACCACATGGGGAATGAGCAGTTCAAC. Encoded protein: CASSPRTDHMGNEQFN. The rearrangement links TRBV12-3 or TRBV12-4 to TRBJ2-1; D possibly corresponds to TRBD1 (6 bases). V was shortened by 5 bases and J by 7 bases, with 21 bases between the two germline ends. The CDR3 runs to 16 residues.

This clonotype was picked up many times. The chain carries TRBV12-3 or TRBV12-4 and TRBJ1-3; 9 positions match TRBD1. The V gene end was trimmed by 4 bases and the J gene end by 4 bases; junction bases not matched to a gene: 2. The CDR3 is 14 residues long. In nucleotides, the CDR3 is TGTGCCAGCAGTTCGACAGGGGGAGGAAACACCATATATTTT. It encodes CASSSTGGGNTIYF.

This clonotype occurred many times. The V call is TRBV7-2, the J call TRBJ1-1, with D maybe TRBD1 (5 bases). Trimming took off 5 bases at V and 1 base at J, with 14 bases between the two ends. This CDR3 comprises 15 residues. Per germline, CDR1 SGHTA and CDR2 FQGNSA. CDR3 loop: CASSTRGPTNTEAFF. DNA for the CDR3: TGTGCCAGCAGCACCCGGGGACCGACGAACACTGAAGCTTTCTTT.

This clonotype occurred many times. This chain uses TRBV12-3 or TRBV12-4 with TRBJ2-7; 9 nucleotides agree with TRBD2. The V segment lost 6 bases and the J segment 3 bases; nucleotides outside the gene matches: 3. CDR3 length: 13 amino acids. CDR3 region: CASSKTSGYEQYF. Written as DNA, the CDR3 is TGTGCCAGCAGCAAGACTAGCGGCTACGAGCAGTACTTC.

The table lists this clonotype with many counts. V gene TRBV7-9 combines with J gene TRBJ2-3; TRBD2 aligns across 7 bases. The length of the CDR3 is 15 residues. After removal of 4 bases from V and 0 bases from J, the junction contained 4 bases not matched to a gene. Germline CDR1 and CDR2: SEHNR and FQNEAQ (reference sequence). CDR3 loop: CASSSTSTSTDTQYF. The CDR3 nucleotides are TGTGCCAGCAGCTCGACTAGCACTAGCACAGATACGCAGTATTTT.

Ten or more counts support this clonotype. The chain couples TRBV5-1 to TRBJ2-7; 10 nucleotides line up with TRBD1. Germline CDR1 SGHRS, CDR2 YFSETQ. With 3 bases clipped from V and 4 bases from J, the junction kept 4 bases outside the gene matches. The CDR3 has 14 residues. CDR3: CASSSDRGSYEQYF. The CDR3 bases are TGCGCCAGCAGCTCGGACAGGGGGTCTTACGAGCAGTACTTC.

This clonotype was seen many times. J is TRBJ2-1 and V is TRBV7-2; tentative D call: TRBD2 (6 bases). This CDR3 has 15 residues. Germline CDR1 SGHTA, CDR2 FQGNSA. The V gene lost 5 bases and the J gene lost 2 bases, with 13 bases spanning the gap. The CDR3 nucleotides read TGTGCCAGCAGCAGACTAGAGCCCCCCTACAATGAGCAGTTCTTC. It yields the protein CASSRLEPPYNEQFF.

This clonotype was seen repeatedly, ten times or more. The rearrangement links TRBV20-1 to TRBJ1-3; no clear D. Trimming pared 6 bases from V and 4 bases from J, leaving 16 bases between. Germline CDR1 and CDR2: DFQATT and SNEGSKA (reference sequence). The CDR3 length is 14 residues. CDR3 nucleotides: TGCAGTGCCACCGAGCCCCATTTGGGAAACACCATATATTTT. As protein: CSATEPHLGNTIYF.

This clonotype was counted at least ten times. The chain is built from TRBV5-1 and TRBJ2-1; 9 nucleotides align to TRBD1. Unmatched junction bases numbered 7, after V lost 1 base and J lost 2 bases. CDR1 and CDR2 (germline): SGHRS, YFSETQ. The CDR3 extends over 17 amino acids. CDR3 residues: CASSLRAGTGTYNEQFF. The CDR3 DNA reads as TGCGCCAGCAGCTTGAGGGCGGGGACAGGGACCTACAATGAGCAGTTCTTC.

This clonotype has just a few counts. CDR3 sequence (DNA): TGTGCCAGCAGCTTGGCCGGGGGCCCAGATACGCAGTATTTT. Translation: CASSLAGGPDTQYF. The V and J genes are TRBV5-5 and TRBJ2-3; D may match TRBD1 or TRBD2 (6 bases each). This CDR3 is 14 amino acids long. Trimming cost V 0 bases and J 4 bases, with 9 bases left between them. Germline values: CDR1 SGHKS, CDR2 YYEKEE (reference sequence).

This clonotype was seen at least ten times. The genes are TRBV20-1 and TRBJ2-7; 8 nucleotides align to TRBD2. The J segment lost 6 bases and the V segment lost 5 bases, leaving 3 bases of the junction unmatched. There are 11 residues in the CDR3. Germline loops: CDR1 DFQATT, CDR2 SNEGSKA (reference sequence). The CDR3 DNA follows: TGCAGTGCTCGACTAGCGTCCGAGCAGTACTTC. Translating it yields CSARLASEQYF.